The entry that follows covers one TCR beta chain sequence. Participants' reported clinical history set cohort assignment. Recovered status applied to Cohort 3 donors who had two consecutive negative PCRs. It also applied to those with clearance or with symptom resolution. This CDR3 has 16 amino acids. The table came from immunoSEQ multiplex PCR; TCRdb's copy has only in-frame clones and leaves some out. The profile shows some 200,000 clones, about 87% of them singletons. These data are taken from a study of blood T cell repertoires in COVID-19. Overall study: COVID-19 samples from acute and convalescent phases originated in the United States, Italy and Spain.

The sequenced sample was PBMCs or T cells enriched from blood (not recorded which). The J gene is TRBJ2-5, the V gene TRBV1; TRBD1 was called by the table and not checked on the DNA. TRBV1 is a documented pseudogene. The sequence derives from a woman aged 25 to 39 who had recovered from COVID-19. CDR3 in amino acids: CTSSQSGTMYQETQYF. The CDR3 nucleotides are TGCACCAGCAGCCAGTCCGGGACAATGTACCAAGAGACCCAGTACTTC.